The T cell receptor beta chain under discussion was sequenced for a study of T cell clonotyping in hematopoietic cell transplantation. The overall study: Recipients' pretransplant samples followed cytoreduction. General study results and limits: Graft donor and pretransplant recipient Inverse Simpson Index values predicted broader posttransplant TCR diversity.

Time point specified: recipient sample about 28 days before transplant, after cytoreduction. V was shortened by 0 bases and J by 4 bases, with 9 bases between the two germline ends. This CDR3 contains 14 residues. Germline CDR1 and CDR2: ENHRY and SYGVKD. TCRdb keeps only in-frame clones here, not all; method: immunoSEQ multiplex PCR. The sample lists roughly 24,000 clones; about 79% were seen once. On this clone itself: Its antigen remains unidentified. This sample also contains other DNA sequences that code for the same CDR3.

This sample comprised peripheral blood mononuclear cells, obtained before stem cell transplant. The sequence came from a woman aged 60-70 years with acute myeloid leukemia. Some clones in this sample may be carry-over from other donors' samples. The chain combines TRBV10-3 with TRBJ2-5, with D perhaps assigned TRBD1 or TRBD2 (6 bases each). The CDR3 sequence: CAISESKGGETQYF. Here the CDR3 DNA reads TGTGCCATCAGTGAGTCTAAGGGGGGAGAGACCCAGTACTTC.